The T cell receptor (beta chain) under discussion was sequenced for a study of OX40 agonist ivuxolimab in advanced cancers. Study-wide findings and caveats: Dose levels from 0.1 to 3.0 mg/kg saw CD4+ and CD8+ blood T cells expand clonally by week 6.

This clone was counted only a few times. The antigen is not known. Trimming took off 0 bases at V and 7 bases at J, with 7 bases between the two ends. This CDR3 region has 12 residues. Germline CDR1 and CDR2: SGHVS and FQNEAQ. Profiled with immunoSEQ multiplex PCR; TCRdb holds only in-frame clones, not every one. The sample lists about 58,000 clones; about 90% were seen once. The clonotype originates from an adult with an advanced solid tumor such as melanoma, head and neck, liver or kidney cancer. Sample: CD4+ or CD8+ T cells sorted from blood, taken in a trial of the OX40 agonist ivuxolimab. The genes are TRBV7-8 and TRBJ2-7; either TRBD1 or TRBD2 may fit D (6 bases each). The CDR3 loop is CASSLAGGEQYF. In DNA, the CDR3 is TGTGCCAGCAGCTTAGCAGGGGGGGAGCAGTACTTC.